What follows describes a single T cell receptor beta chain. The data originate from a study of cytomegalovirus exposure and HLA in healthy donors. PCR used 60 Vbeta primers and 13 Jbeta primers. Clones were read by immunoSEQ multiplex PCR, and TCRdb kept only the in-frame ones, dropping some. The data contain about 41,000 clones, roughly 80% of them singletons. The CDR3 loop spans 12 amino acids. V shed 7 bases and J 3 bases; nucleotides not matched to a gene: 1. Germline CDR1 is SGHNT and CDR2 is YYREEE (reference sequence). Specimen: PBMCs. The receptor comes from a man aged 50 to 60 in good health and CMV-seronegative. This chain uses TRBV5-4 with TRBJ2-3; 8 bases line up with TRBD1. CDR3 residues: CASGQGTDTQYF. CDR3 coding DNA: TGTGCCAGCGGACAGGGAACAGATACGCAGTATTTT.